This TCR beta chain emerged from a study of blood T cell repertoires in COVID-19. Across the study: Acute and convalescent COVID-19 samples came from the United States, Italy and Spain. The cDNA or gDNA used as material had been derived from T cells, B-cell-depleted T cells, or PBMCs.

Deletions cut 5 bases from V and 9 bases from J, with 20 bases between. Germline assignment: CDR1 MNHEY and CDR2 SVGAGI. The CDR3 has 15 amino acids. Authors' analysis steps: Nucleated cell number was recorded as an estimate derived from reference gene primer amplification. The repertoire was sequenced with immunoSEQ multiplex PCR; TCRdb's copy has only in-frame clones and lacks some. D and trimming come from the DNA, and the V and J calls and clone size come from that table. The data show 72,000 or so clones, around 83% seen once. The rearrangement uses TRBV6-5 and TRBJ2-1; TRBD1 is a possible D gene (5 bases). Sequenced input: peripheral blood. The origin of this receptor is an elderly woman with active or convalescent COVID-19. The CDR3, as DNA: TGTGCCAGCAGTCTGGGGCCTCAACCCACTGGTGAGCAGTTCTTC. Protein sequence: CASSLGPQPTGEQFF.